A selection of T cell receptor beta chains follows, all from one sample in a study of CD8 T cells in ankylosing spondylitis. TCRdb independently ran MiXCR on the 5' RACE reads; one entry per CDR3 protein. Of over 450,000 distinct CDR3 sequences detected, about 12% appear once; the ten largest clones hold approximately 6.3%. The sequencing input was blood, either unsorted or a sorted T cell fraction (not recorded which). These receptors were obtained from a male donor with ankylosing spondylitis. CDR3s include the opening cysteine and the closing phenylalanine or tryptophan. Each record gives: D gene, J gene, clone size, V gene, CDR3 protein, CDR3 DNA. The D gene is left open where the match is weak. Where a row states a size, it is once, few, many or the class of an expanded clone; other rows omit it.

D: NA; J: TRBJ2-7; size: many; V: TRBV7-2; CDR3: CASSLDPRCYEQYF; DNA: TGTGCCAGCAGCTTAGACCCACGATGCTACGAGCAGTACTTC
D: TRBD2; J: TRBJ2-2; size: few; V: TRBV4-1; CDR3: CASSQEGLAGWFGELFF; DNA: TGCGCCAGCAGCCAAGAGGGGCTAGCGGGGTGGTTTGGGGAGCTGTTTTTT
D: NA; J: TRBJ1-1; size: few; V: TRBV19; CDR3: CASSMGRAATEAFF; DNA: TGTGCCAGTAGTATGGGCAGGGCGGCCACTGAAGCTTTCTTT
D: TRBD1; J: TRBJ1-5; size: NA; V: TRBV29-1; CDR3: CSVLTGGGNQPQHF; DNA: TGCAGCGTCCTGACAGGGGGTGGGAATCAGCCCCAGCATTTT
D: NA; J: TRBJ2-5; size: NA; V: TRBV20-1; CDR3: CSCSGLTGETQYF; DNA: TGCAGCTGCTCGGGGCTCACCGGGGAGACCCAGTACTTC
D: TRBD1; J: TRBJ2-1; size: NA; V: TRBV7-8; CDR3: CASSLATGGVSNEQFF; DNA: TGTGCCAGCAGCTTAGCTACAGGGGGCGTAAGCAATGAGCAGTTCTTC
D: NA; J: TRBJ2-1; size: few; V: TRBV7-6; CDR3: CASSLERPDDYNEQFF; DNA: TGTGCCAGCAGCCTAGAACGACCGGACGACTACAATGAGCAGTTCTTC
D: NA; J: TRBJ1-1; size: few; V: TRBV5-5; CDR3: CASSEGGWAFF; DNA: TGTGCCAGCAGCGAGGGAGGTTGGGCTTTCTTT
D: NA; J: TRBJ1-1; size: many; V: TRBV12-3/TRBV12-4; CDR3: CASSFNGGNTEAFF; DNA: TGTGCCAGCAGTTTTAACGGGGGGAACACTGAAGCTTTCTTT
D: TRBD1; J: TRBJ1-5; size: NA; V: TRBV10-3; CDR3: CAISGGTGTNQPQHF; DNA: TGTGCCATCAGCGGCGGGACAGGGACAAATCAGCCCCAGCATTTT
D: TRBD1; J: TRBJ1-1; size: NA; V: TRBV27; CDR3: CASSLRSGGDKTEAFF; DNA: TGTGCCAGCAGTTTAAGGTCAGGGGGTGATAAGACTGAAGCTTTCTTT
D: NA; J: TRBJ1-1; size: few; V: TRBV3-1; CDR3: CASSQYVRGNTEAFF; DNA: TGTGCCAGCAGCCAATACGTACGGGGGAACACTGAAGCTTTCTTT
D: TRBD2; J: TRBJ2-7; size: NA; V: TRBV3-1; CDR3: CASSQDGSGYEQYF; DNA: TGTGCCAGCAGCCAAGACGGTAGCGGGTACGAGCAGTACTTC
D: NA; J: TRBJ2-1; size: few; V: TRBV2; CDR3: CASSDAGGNSYNEQFF; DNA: TGTGCCAGCAGTGATGCAGGCGGGAACTCCTACAATGAGCAGTTCTTC
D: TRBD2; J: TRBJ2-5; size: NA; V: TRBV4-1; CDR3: CASSRLGLAEETQYF; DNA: TGCGCCAGCAGCCGCCTTGGGCTAGCGGAAGAGACCCAGTACTTC
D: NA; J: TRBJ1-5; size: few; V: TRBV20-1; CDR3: CSARRTSNQPQHF; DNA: TGCAGTGCTAGACGAACTAGCAATCAGCCCCAGCATTTT
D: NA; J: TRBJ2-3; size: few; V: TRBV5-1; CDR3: CASTTGMMDTQYF; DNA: TGCGCCAGCACCACGGGTATGATGGATACGCAGTATTTT
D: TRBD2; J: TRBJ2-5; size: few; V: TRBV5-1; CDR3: CASSTGTSGIPSQETQYF; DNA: TGCGCCAGCAGCACCGGGACTAGCGGGATTCCCTCCCAAGAGACCCAGTACTTC
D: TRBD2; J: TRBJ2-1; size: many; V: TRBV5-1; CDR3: CASSSISGGDNEQFF; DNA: TGCGCCAGCAGCTCGATTAGCGGGGGGGACAATGAGCAGTTCTTC
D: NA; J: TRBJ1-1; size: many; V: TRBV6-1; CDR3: CASDSSHLLNTEAFF; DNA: TGTGCCAGCGACAGTAGCCACCTGCTGAACACTGAAGCTTTCTTT
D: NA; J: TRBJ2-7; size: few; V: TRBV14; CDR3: CASSLAGGNNVEQYF; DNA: TGTGCCAGCAGCCTCGCGGGTGGCAATAACGTCGAGCAGTACTTC
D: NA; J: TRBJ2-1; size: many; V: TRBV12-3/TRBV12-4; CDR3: CASLSTNLEEQFF; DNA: TGTGCCAGCCTGAGCACGAACTTAGAAGAGCAGTTCTTC
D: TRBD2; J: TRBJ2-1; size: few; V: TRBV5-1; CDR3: CASGTLAGMQFF; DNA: TGCGCCAGTGGCACGCTAGCGGGAATGCAGTTCTTC
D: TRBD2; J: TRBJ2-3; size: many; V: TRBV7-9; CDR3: CASSRGLAVPVDTQYF; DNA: TGTGCCAGCAGCCGAGGGCTAGCGGTACCCGTTGATACGCAGTATTTT
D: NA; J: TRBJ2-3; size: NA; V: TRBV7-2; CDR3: CASSLGRVASTDTQYF; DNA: TGTGCCAGCAGCTTAGGTCGGGTTGCTAGCACAGATACGCAGTATTTT
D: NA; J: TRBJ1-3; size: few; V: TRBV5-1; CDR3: CASSPEGFGNTIYF; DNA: TGCGCCAGCAGCCCCGAGGGGTTTGGAAACACCATATATTTT
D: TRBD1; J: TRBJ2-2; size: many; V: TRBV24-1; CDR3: CATSDTGQGTGELFF; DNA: TGTGCCACCAGTGATACCGGACAGGGCACCGGGGAGCTGTTTTTT
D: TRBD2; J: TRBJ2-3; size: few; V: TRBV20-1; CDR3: CSAGSGSRTDTQYF; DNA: TGCAGTGCTGGTAGCGGGAGTAGAACAGATACGCAGTATTTT
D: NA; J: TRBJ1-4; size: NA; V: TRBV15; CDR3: CATSRVTLRGGPTNEKLFF; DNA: TGTGCCACCAGCAGAGTGACTCTTCGGGGGGGCCCAACTAATGAAAAACTGTTTTTT
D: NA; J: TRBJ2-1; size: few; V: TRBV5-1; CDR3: CASSFAPYRDYEQFF; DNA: TGCGCCAGCAGCTTTGCCCCGTACAGAGATTATGAGCAGTTCTTC
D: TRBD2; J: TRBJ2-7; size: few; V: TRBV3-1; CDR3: CASSQALAGAYEQYF; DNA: TGTGCCAGCAGCCAAGCCCTAGCGGGAGCCTACGAGCAGTACTTC
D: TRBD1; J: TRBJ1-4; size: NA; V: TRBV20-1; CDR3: CSATDRGNEKLFF; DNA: TGCAGCGCTACGGACAGGGGGAATGAAAAACTGTTTTTT
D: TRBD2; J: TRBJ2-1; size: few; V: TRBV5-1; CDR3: CASTPTSGFYNEQFF; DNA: TGCGCCAGCACACCGACTAGCGGGTTCTACAATGAGCAGTTCTTC
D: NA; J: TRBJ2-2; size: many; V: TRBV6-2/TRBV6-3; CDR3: CASTSPGTANTGELFF; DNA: TGTGCCAGCACTTCTCCCGGGACGGCTAACACCGGGGAGCTGTTTTTT
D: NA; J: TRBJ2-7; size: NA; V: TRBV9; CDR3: CASSEHHGSYEQYF; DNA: TGTGCCAGCAGCGAGCACCACGGTTCCTACGAGCAGTACTTC
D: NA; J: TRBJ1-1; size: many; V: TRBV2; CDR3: CASSLDKNTEAFF; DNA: TGTGCCAGCAGCCTGGACAAGAACACTGAAGCTTTCTTT
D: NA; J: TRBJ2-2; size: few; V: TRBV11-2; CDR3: CASSLLVSAGELFF; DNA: TGTGCCAGCAGCTTACTGGTATCGGCCGGGGAGCTGTTTTTT